Described below is a single T cell receptor (beta chain) sequence and its context. In each sample, at least 6.5 million PBMCs were isolated. This record belongs to a study of blood T cells in healthy people across ages. At the level of the study: About one barcoded TCR beta cDNA was captured per two T cells.

Germline CDR1 reads SEHNR; CDR2 reads FQNEAQ (reference sequence). This CDR3 spans 14 amino acids. Trimming took off 3 bases at V and 8 bases at J, with 13 bases between the two ends. A J-beta primer mix and a sample-barcoded 5' primer were used in a second PCR of about 6 to 12 cycles. TCRdb recomputed calls from the 5' RACE reads with MiXCR, one row per CDR3 protein. The table lists about 1.8 million distinct CDR3 sequences, roughly 49% of them singletons. Sequenced: blood. The receptor's source is a woman aged 40 to 49 in good health. The gene calls are TRBV7-9 and TRBJ1-4, with D possibly matching TRBD1 (6 bases). DNA of the CDR3: TGTGCCAGCAGCTTGGAGGCAGGGGACGAAAAACTGTTTTTT. The encoded protein is CASSLEAGDEKLFF.